Listed below are T cell receptor beta chains from one sample, sequenced in a study of blood T cells in healthy people across ages. TCRdb re-derived calls from the 5' RACE reads in MiXCR, one entry per CDR3 protein. The sample has over 500,000 distinct CDR3 sequences; approximately 52% are singletons. Sequenced sample: blood. These receptor sequences come from a woman over 75 in good health. Each CDR3 is given with its conserved first and last residue. Fields, in order: V gene, CDR3 protein.

TRBV7-2 CASSLTMAEETQYF
TRBV7-9 CASSPSGLAGGDFYNEQFF
TRBV5-1 CASSFTGTEAKNIQYF
TRBV29-1 CSVETGQGLGGYTF
TRBV5-6 CASSLVRDRGQFF
TRBV19 CASSIGGRETQYF
TRBV2 CASSSSGGDNEQFF
TRBV6-6 CASSYAGAELFF
TRBV7-2 CASSPEWGSYGYTF
TRBV15 CATSSRQGYQPQHF
TRBV11-2 CASSPGPGTNEKLFF
TRBV28 CASSTPSFDTQYF
TRBV29-1 CSVEALTGLNTEAFF
TRBV14 CASSQVAGNYNEQFF
TRBV20-1 CSATPDIYEQYF
TRBV7-2 CASSTSWGGYNEQFF